The clone carrying this TCR beta chain was seen more than once but under ten times. These data belong to a study of blood T cell repertoires in COVID-19. Study-level information: Specimens from acute and convalescent COVID-19 originated in the United States, Italy and Spain. T cells, B-cell-depleted T cells, or PBMCs supplied cDNA or gDNA.

CDR1 MNHNS and CDR2 SASEGT come from the germline V gene. Losses at the gene ends were 3 bases for V and 1 base for J; bases not matched to a gene: 4. This CDR3 is built from 15 residues. In the original processing: Amplification of reference gene primers was used by the study to estimate nucleated cell counts. Using immunoSEQ multiplex PCR, the repertoire was profiled, and TCRdb retains in-frame clones only, with some absent. D and trimming were read from the DNA, whereas the V and J calls and clone size are those reported in that table. Of 95,000 to 150,000 clones listed, approximately 85% are singletons.

Sequenced: peripheral blood. The receptor comes from a woman of 80 years or more with acute or convalescent COVID-19. The gene calls are TRBV6-1 and TRBJ2-7, with 9 positions matching TRBD1. CDR3 sequence reads: CASSEEGQGSYEQYF. In DNA, the CDR3 is TGTGCCAGCAGTGAGGAGGGACAGGGATCCTACGAGCAGTACTTC.